Reported below is one T cell receptor (beta chain). This record belongs to a study of T cells in Graves' hyperthyroidism and ophthalmopathy. For the study at large: Prior to any treatment, at the point of initial diagnosis, peripheral blood was collected.

TCR beta CDR3 sequences were amplified from RNA transcripts. A first-round RT-PCR of the TCR CDR3 used the HTBI primer set. TCRdb re-called the multiplex PCR reads with MiXCR, one entry per CDR3 protein. In the table there are hundreds of thousands of distinct CDR3 sequences, 14% of which are singletons. V lost 2 bases to trimming and J lost 5 bases, with 10 bases between them. The CDR3 runs to 13 residues. Germline V gene sequence: CDR1 SGHVS, CDR2 FQNEAQ. Stability of Graves' hyperthyroidism was defined as absent ophthalmopathy progression within 18 months. Uncontrolled infection, other autoimmune disease, pregnancy or lactation barred patients from enrollment. PBMCs stemmed from over 7.5 ml fresh peripheral blood.

This sequence originates from a woman between 18 and 29 years old with Graves' hyperthyroidism. The sample was blood. This sequence joins TRBV7-8 and TRBJ2-7; D possibly matches TRBD1 or TRBD2 (5 bases each). In nucleotides, the CDR3 is TGTGCCAGCAGCTTACCACGGGGCGACGAGCAGTACTTC. Its protein is CASSLPRGDEQYF.